Shown below are 26 T cell receptor beta chains from a single sample sequenced in a study of CD8+CD57+ T cells in acquired aplastic anemia. Both TCR beta VDJ combination and CDR3 sequence profiling were carried out. Genomic DNA was the template for this profiling. MiXCR, applied by TCRdb to the reads, yields one record per CDR3 protein. In the table there are 200,000 or so distinct CDR3 sequences, 64% of which are singletons. The sequenced sample was sorted CD4+, CD8+, or CD8+CD57+ T cells (not recorded which) from PBMCs. These receptors were taken from a human donor with severe aplastic anemia or a healthy control (not recorded which).

This chain uses TRBV10-3 with TRBJ1-2; tentatively, D is TRBD1 (5 bases). The CDR3 has 15 amino acids. Trimming cost V 4 bases and J 4 bases, with 16 bases left between them. CDR1 and CDR2 from the germline V gene are ENHRY and SYGVKD. The CDR3 reads CAISGGVGVPYGYTF. Here the CDR3 DNA reads TGTGCCATCAGTGGGGGGGTTGGGGTCCCCTATGGCTACACCTTC.

This chain uses TRBV7-6 with TRBJ2-7; D possibly uses TRBD1 or TRBD2 (5 bases each). V was cut by 1 base and J by 3 bases, with 7 bases left in between. The CDR3 sequence is 13 residues long. Looked up from germline, CDR1 is SGHVS and CDR2 is FNYEAQ. The CDR3 loop is CASSLGDDYEQYF. CDR3 in DNA: TGTGCCAGCAGCTTAGGGGACGACTACGAGCAGTACTTC.

The chain couples TRBV10-3 to TRBJ1-2; D is perhaps TRBD1 (6 bases). V lost 0 bases and J 8 bases, leaving 13 bases between the germline ends. In germline, CDR1 is ENHRY, CDR2 SYGVKD. This CDR3 has 14 residues. CDR3 bases: TGTGCCATCAGTGAGTCAGGGGGGACTATAGGCTACACCTTC. Translated, it gives CAISESGGTIGYTF.

The chain has TRBV2 and TRBJ2-2; 10 nucleotides align to TRBD1. This CDR3 region has 13 residues. V was clipped by 7 bases and J by 6 bases; unmatched bases: 2. Germline CDR1 reads SNHLY; CDR2 reads FYNNEI. The CDR3 loop reads CASKGTGAGELFF. CDR3 coding DNA: TGTGCCAGCAAAGGGACAGGGGCCGGGGAGCTGTTTTTT.

This clonotype was recorded at least ten times. This CDR3 is CASIAGLGGELFF. Here the CDR3 DNA reads TGTGCCAGCATTGCAGGGTTGGGCGGGGAGCTGTTTTTT. The chain carries TRBV6-2 or TRBV6-3 and TRBJ2-2; D perhaps matches TRBD1 (5 bases). V dropped 7 bases and J dropped 7 bases, with 13 bases sitting between them. CDR3 length: 13 amino acids. CDR1 is MNHEY, CDR2 SVGEGT, per germline.

The chain couples TRBV2 to TRBJ1-3; the match to TRBD1 covers 7 bases. The trim removed 6 bases at V and 6 bases at J, leaving 5 bases unmatched. This CDR3 spans 13 amino acids. CDR1 and CDR2 from the germline V gene are SNHLY and FYNNEI. CDR3 bases: TGTGCCAGCAGCTGGGACAGTTCAAACACCATATATTTT. Translating gives CASSWDSSNTIYF.

The chain recombines TRBV7-2 with TRBJ1-1, with TRBD1 as a possible D gene (5 bases). There are 14 residues in the CDR3. The V gene lost 6 bases and the J gene lost 1 base, with 12 bases spanning the gap. The germline V gene has CDR1 SGHTA and CDR2 FQGNSA. In DNA, the CDR3 is TGTGCCAGCAGGCCGACAGCTACGAACACTGAAGCTTTCTTT. Translating gives CASRPTATNTEAFF.

The V gene is TRBV7-8, the J gene TRBJ2-5, with D unclear. V was clipped by 4 bases and J by 2 bases, with 5 bases between them. The V gene's germline CDR1 is SGHVS and CDR2 FQNEAQ. This CDR3 comprises 12 residues. The CDR3 region has the DNA TGTGCCAGCAGCTGGGCGCAAGAGACCCAGTACTTC. Protein: CASSWAQETQYF.

The chain uses TRBV9 and TRBJ1-2; the match to TRBD1 covers 10 bases. V lost 3 bases to trimming and J lost 7 bases; unmatched junction nucleotides: 12. The germline V gene encodes CDR1 SGDLS and CDR2 YYNGEE. The CDR3 length is 16 residues. CDR3 sequence (DNA): TGTGCCAGCAGCGCACGCCCCGGGACAGGGGAAAGTGGCTACACCTTC. It encodes CASSARPGTGESGYTF.

This clonotype was detected once. This chain connects TRBV2 to TRBJ2-1; no firm D call. Deletions cut 11 bases from V and 10 bases from J, with 12 bases between. The germline CDR1 and CDR2 sequences are SNHLY and FYNNEI. The CDR3 covers 10 residues. The CDR3 protein is CAVDNREQFF. CDR3 nucleotides: TGTGCCGTTGACAACCGCGAGCAGTTCTTC. The whole variable domain, filled in from reference TRBV2 and TRBJ2-1, reads EPEVTQTPSHQVTQMGQEVILRCVPISNHLYFYWYRQILGQKVEFLVSFYNNEISEKSEIFDDQFSVERPDGSNFTLKIRSTKLEDSAMYFCAVDNREQFFGPGTRLTVL.

The chain uses TRBV3-1 and TRBJ1-1; TRBD1 matches 8 bases. The CDR3 has 15 residues. CDR1 is LGHDT and CDR2 is YNNKEL in the germline V gene (reference sequence). The V gene end was trimmed by 0 bases and the J gene end by 5 bases; junction bases not matched to a gene: 5. The CDR3 DNA is TGTGCCAGCAGCCAAGATCTTTACAGGGGGACTGAAGCTTTCTTT. It yields the protein CASSQDLYRGTEAFF.

This sequence joins TRBV5-1 and TRBJ2-5; D is tentatively TRBD1 or TRBD2 (5 bases each). This CDR3 spans 14 amino acids. Germline-derived CDR1 and CDR2 are SGHRS and YFSETQ. Trimming stripped 4 bases from V and 5 bases from J, with 15 bases between. CDR3 region: CASSQTEGGETQYF. The CDR3 coding sequence is TGCGCCAGCAGCCAGACAGAGGGCGGGGAGACCCAGTACTTC.

This sequence joins TRBV12-3 or TRBV12-4 and TRBJ2-1; weak D call: TRBD2 (5 bases). V lost 8 bases to trimming and J lost 7 bases, with 12 bases between them. The CDR3 is 12 residues long. CDR3 sequence: CASGPGGNEQFF. The CDR3 DNA sequence: TGTGCCAGCGGGCCCGGCGGGAATGAGCAGTTCTTC.

This chain uses TRBV7-8 with TRBJ2-1; 8 bases fit TRBD2. In germline, CDR1 is SGHVS, CDR2 FQNEAQ. J lost 4 bases, V lost 6 bases, and 11 bases had no gene match. CDR3 size: 16 residues. CDR3 sequence reads: CASSDSTGGNYNEQFF. The DNA for the CDR3 is TGTGCCAGCAGTGACTCAACGGGGGGGAATTACAATGAGCAGTTCTTC.

Turning to this clonotype: A junction end diverges from the germline sequence, so it may reflect a read error. The chain is built from TRBV7-2 and TRBJ2-3; no clear D. This CDR3 is built from 13 residues. CDR1 and CDR2 from the germline V gene are SGHTA and FQGNSA. The DNA of the CDR3 is TGCGCCAGCAGCCCCCCCGACACAGATACGCAGTATTTT. This translates into CASSPPDTDTQYF.

The V and J genes are TRBV2 and TRBJ2-7; D is possibly TRBD2 (5 bases). This CDR3 is 13 amino acids long. CDR1 is SNHLY, CDR2 FYNNEI, per germline. V was cut by 7 bases and J by 5 bases, with 15 bases left in between. The CDR3 DNA sequence: TGTGCCAGCAAGGTCTCCCTAGCCCACGAGCAGTACTTC. Translation: CASKVSLAHEQYF.

Concerning this clonotype: The conserved closing phenylalanine or tryptophan is absent in this CDR3, likely reflecting a read error. DNA for the CDR3: TGCAGTGCTAAATCAGATACTAGCGGTGAGACAGATACGCAGTATTCT. It codes for CSAKSDTSGETDTQYS. The chain carries TRBV20-1 and TRBJ2-3; 8 nucleotides align to TRBD2. The J segment lost 3 bases and the V segment lost 4 bases, leaving 12 bases of the junction unmatched. This CDR3 spans 16 amino acids. The germline gives CDR1 DFQATT, CDR2 SNEGSKA (reference sequence).

This chain links TRBV11-2 with TRBJ2-3; 7 bases agree with TRBD2. V shed 5 bases and J 11 bases; nucleotides not matched to a gene: 19. The CDR3 is 16 amino acids. The V gene's germline CDR1 is SGHAT and CDR2 FQNNGV. Written as DNA, the CDR3 is TGTGCCAGCAGCCCCCTAGTGGCGGGGGAGTACGATGAGCAGTATTTT. Its translation is CASSPLVAGEYDEQYF.

This chain connects TRBV7-6 to TRBJ2-1; TRBD2 matches 10 bases. CDR1 SGHVS and CDR2 FNYEAQ come from the germline V gene. The V segment lost 1 base and the J segment 7 bases; nucleotides outside the gene matches: 7. The CDR3 runs 16 residues. Written as DNA, the CDR3 is TGTGCCAGCAGCTTAGGGGGAGCGGGAGGGCCTAATGAGCAGTTCTTC. Encoded protein: CASSLGGAGGPNEQFF.

For this clonotype: No conserved phenylalanine or tryptophan ends this CDR3, so it is likely a read error. V usage is TRBV9 and J usage is TRBJ2-7; 13 bases are a match to TRBD2. This CDR3 has 16 residues. Germline V gene data show CDR1 as SGDLS and CDR2 as YYNGEE. J was trimmed by 1 base and V by 4 bases; bases with no gene match: 5. CDR3 sequence (DNA): TGTGCCAGCAGCATCGGGACTAGCGGGACTTCCTACGAGCAGTACGCC. It yields the protein CASSIGTSGTSYEQYA.

This clonotype was counted a single time. The rearrangement uses TRBV20-1 and TRBJ1-2, with 7 bases matching TRBD1. The CDR3 loop spans 13 amino acids. Trimming took 6 bases from V and 4 from J; bases not matched to a gene: 8. Germline lookup yields CDR1 DFQATT and CDR2 SNEGSKA (reference sequence). CDR3: CSARTGDLYGYTF. The CDR3, as DNA: TGCAGTGCACGGACAGGAGACCTCTATGGCTACACCTTC.

The chain is built from TRBV20-1 and TRBJ2-1; TRBD2 is a possible D gene (6 bases). The germline CDR1 and CDR2 sequences are DFQATT and SNEGSKA (reference sequence). The CDR3 covers 14 residues. The germline V and J ends were trimmed by 5 bases and 3 bases, with 14 bases remaining between them. The CDR3 region is CSAGEVPNYNEQFF. In DNA, the CDR3 is TGCAGTGCTGGGGAGGTACCTAACTACAATGAGCAGTTCTTC.

This clonotype has a count of ten or more. The chain employs TRBV7-3 and TRBJ2-5; TRBD1 matches 8 bases. The CDR3 is 17 residues long. Germline V CDR1 and CDR2: SGHTA, FQGTGA. V gave up 6 bases and J gave up 8 bases; unmatched junction bases: 20. CDR3 protein: CASSLPIRTGLDPTQYF. CDR3 coding DNA: TGTGCCAGCAGTTTACCCATCCGGACAGGGTTGGATCCTACCCAGTACTTC.

The rearrangement joins TRBV7-8 to TRBJ2-7; 9 bases are a match to TRBD2. Germline loops: CDR1 SGHVS, CDR2 FQNEAQ. The CDR3 sequence is 14 residues long. Unmatched junction bases numbered 2, after V lost 3 bases and J lost 2 bases. The CDR3 DNA sequence: TGTGCCAGCAGCTTTTCTAGCGGGGCCTACGAGCAGTACTTC. It yields the protein CASSFSSGAYEQYF.

This clonotype appeared many times. One end of the junction does not line up with germline, which may come from a read error. This chain connects TRBV5-6 to TRBJ1-4, with D possibly being TRBD1 (5 bases). The CDR3 contains 11 residues. Germline CDR1 and CDR2: SGHDT and YYEEEE. The CDR3 protein is CASSLAGTSVF. CDR3 DNA sequence: TGTGCCAGCAGCTTGGCCGGGACTTCTGTTTTT.

The chain has TRBV2 and TRBJ2-3; either TRBD1 or TRBD2 may supply D (6 bases each). This CDR3 spans 15 amino acids. V was clipped by 6 bases and J by 5 bases, with 18 bases between them. The germline V gene encodes CDR1 SNHLY and CDR2 FYNNEI. CDR3 bases: TGTGCCAGCAGCCGCCACGGGGGCGAGGGAGATACGCAGTATTTT. This sequence encodes CASSRHGGEGDTQYF.